The 4 T cell receptor beta chains presented below share a single source sample, sequenced in a study of graft-versus-host responses after intestinal transplantation. TCRdb keeps only in-frame clones here, not all; method: immunoSEQ multiplex PCR. The repertoire holds roughly 13,000 clones, with roughly a third as singletons. The sequencing used alloreactive CD4+ T cells from a mixed lymphocyte reaction culture, collected before intestinal transplant. Stated subset: CFSE-low proliferating T cells sorted from roughly six-day pre-transplant mixed lymphocyte reaction (GvH or HvG direction). These receptors all come from a human patient who received an intestinal transplant.

A few counts support this clone. The chain couples TRBV7-9 to TRBJ2-1, with 8 bases that match TRBD1. Germline V gene lookup returns CDR1 SEHNR and CDR2 FQNEAQ (reference sequence). The junction had 11 bases not matched to a gene; V was cut back by 2 bases and J by 2 bases. The CDR3 length is 18 residues. The CDR3 nucleotides read TGTGCCAGCAGCTTATATGGACAGGGATCTAGGCCCTACAATGAGCAGTTCTTC. Translated: CASSLYGQGSRPYNEQFF.

In its sample, this clone was seen a few times. CDR3 in DNA: TGTGCCAGCAGCAGGACAGCCTTGCACGGCTACACCTTC. It encodes CASSRTALHGYTF. This chain links TRBV7-6 with TRBJ1-2; TRBD1 is a possible D gene (6 bases). CDR1 is SGHVS and CDR2 is FNYEAQ in the germline V gene. The CDR3 loop spans 13 amino acids. Trimming took 5 bases from V and 8 from J, leaving 15 bases between them.

The rearrangement links TRBV28 to TRBJ1-6, with D perhaps TRBD1 (6 bases). V was shortened by 7 bases and J by 1 base, with 11 bases between the two germline ends. The CDR3 covers 15 residues. CDR1 and CDR2 from the germline V gene are MDHEN and SYDVKM. CDR3 DNA sequence: TGTGCCAGCATCTCCAGGGGTTCCTATAATTCACCCCTCCACTTT. It yields the protein CASISRGSYNSPLHF. The full variable domain, rest sourced from reference TRBV28 and TRBJ1-6, is DVKVTQSSRYLVKRTGEKVFLECVQDMDHENMFWYRQDPGLGLRLIYFSYDVKMKEKGDIPEGYSVSREKKERFSLILESASTNQTSMYLCASISRGSYNSPLHFGNGTRLTVT.

This sequence joins TRBV18 and TRBJ1-1; D is unclear. Germline assignment: CDR1 KGHSH and CDR2 LQKENI. Between the trimmed V and J ends, which lost 3 bases and 3 bases, there was a span of 8 bases. The CDR3 has 13 amino acids. The CDR3 protein is CASSPFRDTEAFF. In DNA, the CDR3 is TGTGCCAGCTCACCTTTCCGGGACACTGAAGCTTTCTTT.